The rows below give T cell receptor beta chains drawn from one sample of a study of Ad26.COV2.S vaccination and SARS-CoV-2 variants. Repertoires were generated with immunoSEQ multiplex PCR, while TCRdb's copy carries only in-frame clones and drops some. The sample lists roughly 350,000 clones, approximately 90% occurring once. The sequencing here drew on peripheral blood, taken in a trial of Ad26.COV2.S vaccine versus placebo. These receptors all come from a person between 18 and 65 years old who received the Ad26.COV2.S COVID-19 vaccine or a placebo. CDR3s include the opening cysteine and the closing phenylalanine or tryptophan. D genes are given only for firm matches. Some rows mark clone size as missing; the rest say once, few, many or name a class of expanded clone.

-	-	TRBV10-3	TRBJ2-5	CAISQEVRETQYF	TGTGCCATCAGTCAGGAGGTCCGGGAGACCCAGTACTTC
TRBD1	few	TRBV7-3	TRBJ2-7	CASSRTGVEQYF	TGTGCCAGCAGCCGGACAGGTGTTGAGCAGTACTTC
TRBD1	-	TRBV27	TRBJ1-1	CASNQGGNTEAFF	TGTGCCAGCAACCAAGGGGGCAACACTGAAGCTTTCTTT
-	-	TRBV6-6	TRBJ2-1	CASSYGPSYEQFF	TGTGCCAGCAGTTACGGGCCCAGCTATGAGCAGTTCTTC
-	-	TRBV19	TRBJ2-5	CASSPPPGQIQRETQYF	TGTGCCAGTAGTCCGCCCCCGGGGCAGATACAGCGAGAGACCCAGTACTTC
TRBD2	-	TRBV19	TRBJ2-4	CASSIFVPRGTSGNKNIQYF	TGTGCCAGTAGTATATTCGTGCCCAGGGGGACTAGCGGGAACAAAAACATTCAGTACTTC
-	once	TRBV29-1	TRBJ2-2	CSGGQKNTGELFF	TGCAGCGGCGGACAGAAGAACACCGGGGAGCTGTTTTTT
TRBD1	-	TRBV4-3	TRBJ1-1	CASSRTGGLTEAFF	TGCGCCAGCAGCCGGACAGGGGGTCTTACTGAAGCTTTCTTT
-	-	TRBV12-3/TRBV12-4	TRBJ1-1	CATKGLMNTEAFF	TGTGCCACCAAGGGCCTAATGAACACTGAAGCTTTCTTT
-	few	TRBV7-8	TRBJ1-1	CASSSRRSLNTEAFF	TGTGCCAGCAGCTCGCGACGGAGCCTGAACACTGAAGCTTTCTTT
-	-	TRBV7-2	TRBJ2-7	CASSPTTPYEQYF	TGTGCCAGCAGCCCGACTACCCCATACGAGCAGTACTTC
-	-	TRBV6-5	TRBJ2-2	CATQGSPGTGELFF	TGTGCCACACAGGGTTCTCCCGGTACCGGGGAGCTGTTTTTT
-	-	TRBV3-1/TRBV3-2	TRBJ2-7	CASSQGTVGAYEQYF	TGTGCCAGCAGCCAAGGGACAGTTGGCGCCTACGAGCAGTACTTC
-	-	TRBV6-5	TRBJ1-3	CASARPTGSGNTIYF	TGTGCCAGCGCACGACCCACGGGCTCTGGAAACACCATATATTTT
TRBD1	-	TRBV7-9	TRBJ2-3	CASSDRDREWADTQYF	TGTGCCAGCAGCGACCGGGACAGGGAATGGGCAGATACGCAGTATTTT
-	-	TRBV19	TRBJ1-1	CASSFPTGEAFF	TGTGCCAGTAGTTTCCCGACAGGTGAAGCTTTCTTT
-	-	TRBV30	TRBJ1-1	CAWSVGRDTEAFF	TGTGCCTGGAGTGTAGGCAGAGACACTGAAGCTTTCTTT
TRBD1	-	TRBV7-9	TRBJ1-3	CASSLGQGSGNTIYF	TGTGCCAGCAGCTTGGGACAGGGTTCTGGAAACACCATATATTTT
TRBD1	once	TRBV12-3/TRBV12-4	TRBJ2-3	CASTDRVTDTQYF	TGTGCCAGCACCGACAGGGTTACAGATACGCAGTATTTT
-	-	TRBV6-5	TRBJ1-2	CASSRLDVANYGYTF	TGTGCCAGCAGCCGGTTGGACGTGGCTAACTATGGCTACACCTTC
TRBD2	-	TRBV30	TRBJ2-2	CAWTRGSTGELFF	TGTGCCTGGACGCGGGGGAGCACCGGGGAGCTGTTTTTT
-	-	TRBV6-5	TRBJ1-6	CASSYSGSYNSPLHF	TGTGCCAGCAGTTACTCTGGAAGCTATAATTCACCCCTCCACTTT
-	-	TRBV10-2	TRBJ2-4	CASSESGAGENIQYF	TGCGCCAGCAGTGAGTCGGGAGCTGGGGAAAACATTCAGTACTTC
-	-	TRBV6-6	TRBJ2-5	CASRDDGKTQYF	TGTGCCAGCAGGGATGACGGGAAGACCCAGTACTTC
-	-	TRBV5-5	TRBJ2-6	CASSLGGSGANVLTF	TGTGCCAGCAGCTTGGGAGGCTCTGGGGCCAACGTCCTGACTTTC
-	medium-sized	TRBV12-3/TRBV12-4	TRBJ2-5	CASSPGGRETQYF	TGTGCCAGCTCCCCCGGGGGGCGGGAGACCCAGTACTTC
-	-	TRBV3-1/TRBV3-2	TRBJ2-1	CASSQGRSNEQFF	TGTGCCAGCAGCCAAGGACGGAGCAATGAGCAGTTCTTC
TRBD1	once	TRBV28	TRBJ1-5	CASSRTGQGLSKVNQPQHF	TGTGCCAGCAGTCGTACAGGACAGGGGTTAAGTAAGGTCAATCAGCCCCAGCATTTT
-	-	TRBV27	TRBJ2-3	CASSFEKPSTDTQYF	TGTGCCAGCAGTTTCGAGAAGCCTAGCACAGATACGCAGTATTTT
-	-	TRBV6-2/TRBV6-3	TRBJ1-1	CASSYPQIGNTEAFF	TGTGCCAGCAGTTACCCCCAGATAGGCAACACTGAAGCTTTCTTT
-	-	TRBV29-1	TRBJ2-1	CSVDTIGANEQFF	TGCAGCGTTGATACGATAGGAGCAAATGAGCAGTTCTTC
-	-	TRBV4-1	TRBJ1-3	CASSQPYREGNTIYF	TGCGCCAGCAGCCAACCTTACAGAGAAGGAAACACCATATATTTT
-	-	TRBV25-1	TRBJ1-6	CASTPAGQANSPLHF	TGTGCCAGCACACCCGCTGGGCAGGCAAATTCACCCCTCCACTTT
TRBD2	-	TRBV5-1	TRBJ2-1	CASSLTLAGPSSSYNEQFF	TGCGCCAGCAGCCTCACCTTAGCGGGGCCCTCGAGCTCCTACAATGAGCAGTTCTTC
-	-	TRBV5-3	TRBJ1-2	CARVSPGRLYGYTF	TGTGCCAGAGTTTCCCCGGGGCGGTTATATGGCTACACCTTC
-	-	TRBV6-5	TRBJ2-7	CASSYGLRSYEQYF	TGTGCCAGCAGTTACGGTCTCCGAAGCTACGAGCAGTACTTC
-	-	TRBV11-2	TRBJ2-1	CASSFSTTSERQRFF	TGTGCCAGCAGCTTTTCGACAACTTCGGAACGCCAACGGTTCTTC
TRBD1	-	TRBV3-1/TRBV3-2	TRBJ2-7	CASSQAAGGGLDEQYF	TGTGCCAGCAGCCAAGCGGCAGGGGGCGGGTTAGACGAGCAGTACTTC
-	-	TRBV15	TRBJ1-5	CATSREGFGDQPQHF	TGTGCCACCAGCAGAGAGGGATTTGGCGATCAGCCCCAGCATTTT
-	-	TRBV20-1	TRBJ1-2	CSASVRVYGYTF	TGCAGTGCTAGTGTTAGGGTCTATGGCTACACCTTC
TRBD2	-	TRBV5-1	TRBJ2-1	CASISGGAGVSNEQFF	TGCGCCAGCATAAGTGGAGGAGCGGGAGTGAGCAATGAGCAGTTCTTC
-	-	TRBV5-6	TRBJ2-7	CASSLGPPSSYEQYF	TGTGCCAGCAGCTTGGGACCACCTAGCTCCTACGAGCAGTACTTC
-	-	TRBV4-3	TRBJ2-4	CASSQAIGTRGDIQYF	TGCGCCAGCAGCCAAGCAATTGGGACCCGAGGGGACATTCAGTACTTC
-	-	TRBV4-3	TRBJ1-2	CASSQTLGQWSGYTF	TGCGCCAGCAGCCAGACCCTAGGACAGTGGTCTGGCTACACCTTC
-	few	TRBV28	TRBJ1-5	CASSLPPKYQPQHF	TGTGCCAGCAGCCTACCCCCCAAATACCAGCCCCAGCATTTT
TRBD1	many	TRBV2	TRBJ2-4	CASSRDRTGGDF	TGTGCCAGCAGTCGGGACAGGACAGGCGGGGACTTC
-	-	TRBV18	TRBJ2-5	CASSPPQRETQYF	TGTGCCAGCTCACCACCGCAGAGAGAGACCCAGTACTTC
-	-	TRBV5-4	TRBJ2-7	CASSLVGGAGEQYF	TGTGCCAGCAGCTTGGTGGGGGGCGCGGGGGAGCAGTACTTC
TRBD2	-	TRBV7-8	TRBJ2-5	CASSLAAVAGGRGETQYF	TGTGCCAGCAGCTTAGCCGCGGTAGCGGGAGGAAGAGGAGAGACCCAGTACTTC